The following is a T cell receptor (beta chain) sequence with its context. CDR3 length: 14 amino acids. Trimming cost V 0 bases and J 0 bases, with 7 bases left between them. The germline CDR1 and CDR2 sequences are SGDLS and YYNGEE. The record originates from a study of shared clonotypes between healthy human individuals. Profiled with immunoSEQ multiplex PCR; TCRdb holds only in-frame clones, not every one. The sample shows over 1.4 million clones, around 97% of them seen only once. Specimen: naive CD4+ T cells sorted from blood. Subset denoted: CD45RA+ positively selected. The TCR was taken from a man aged 30 to 45 in good health. This chain joins TRBV9 and TRBJ2-7; D is undetermined. This CDR3 is CASSVAARSYEQYF. The CDR3 region has the DNA TGTGCCAGCAGCGTAGCAGCCCGCTCCTACGAGCAGTACTTC.